This T cell receptor beta chain stems from a study of blood T cell repertoires in COVID-19. Germline V CDR1 and CDR2: SGHVS, FQNEAQ. CDR3 length: 17 amino acids. Losses at the gene ends were 5 bases for V and 5 bases for J; bases not matched to a gene: 12. TCRdb's copy holds only in-frame clones and misses some; the assay was immunoSEQ multiplex PCR. The repertoire consists of about 420,000 clones, with about 90% occurring once and the leading ten covering 0.7% to 0.85%. The chain is built from TRBV7-8 and TRBJ1-3, with 10 nucleotides matching TRBD1. The sample comprised peripheral blood. The sequence derives from a man between 18 and 29 years old with COVID-19, enrolled during active disease. This CDR3 reads CASSQNSGTGARNTIYF. The CDR3 nucleotides are TGTGCCAGCAGCCAGAACTCCGGGACAGGGGCCCGAAACACCATATATTTT.